This is a list of T cell receptor beta chains from one sample in a study of beta chain features in type 1 diabetes. Libraries were prepared by immunoSEQ multiplex PCR; TCRdb keeps only in-frame clonotypes and omits some of them. The repertoire consists of roughly 290,000 clones, with around 7.8% occurring once and the leading ten covering more than 1%. Input material: central memory CD4+ T cells from blood. The origin of the receptors is a woman aged 18-29 years in good health. Both conserved end residues are part of each CDR3. A D gene is named only where the DNA matches it firmly. The size field is filled for only some rows; it gives once, few, many or a size class.

v_gene	j_gene	abundance	d_gene	CDR3aa	CDR3nt
TRBV5-4	TRBJ2-1	few	TRBD2	CASSLVTSGYNEQFF	TGTGCCAGCAGCTTGGTGACTAGCGGGTACAATGAGCAGTTCTTC
TRBV9	TRBJ2-6	many	-	CASSLDLGANVLTF	TGTGCCAGCAGCCTCGATCTTGGGGCCAACGTCCTGACTTTC
TRBV10-3	TRBJ2-1	few	TRBD1	CAISPGQGDNEQFF	TGTGCCATCAGTCCGGGACAGGGTGACAATGAGCAGTTCTTC
TRBV19	TRBJ1-1	-	TRBD1	CASRAGQTEAFF	TGTGCCAGTAGGGCGGGACAGACTGAAGCTTTCTTT
TRBV9	TRBJ1-6	few	TRBD1	CASSDLTGKSPLHF	TGTGCCAGCAGCGACTTGACAGGGAAATCACCCCTCCACTTT
TRBV28	TRBJ1-2	-	TRBD1	CASSHTGGRGNYGYTF	TGTGCCAGCAGCCACACAGGGGGCCGGGGTAACTATGGCTACACCTTC
TRBV5-6	TRBJ1-2	many	-	CASSLVETGPYGYTF	TGTGCCAGCAGCTTGGTTGAGACGGGGCCCTATGGCTACACCTTC
TRBV5-1	TRBJ2-5	-	-	CASSLPRTSVPSLYF	TGTGCCAGCAGCTTACCTCGGACAAGTGTCCCCTCTCTCTACTTC
TRBV7-2	TRBJ2-1	-	TRBD2	CASSLAGTSGINEQFF	TGTGCCAGCAGCTTAGCCGGGACTAGCGGGATAAATGAGCAGTTCTTC
TRBV19	TRBJ2-6	-	-	CASTWQGMAGANVLTF	TGTGCCAGTACGTGGCAGGGTATGGCCGGGGCCAACGTCCTGACTTTC
TRBV2	TRBJ2-3	-	TRBD2	CASTTGLENMDTQYF	TGTGCCAGCACCACGGGACTAGAAAATATGGATACGCAGTATTTT
TRBV18	TRBJ2-3	-	-	CASSPLAGSDTQYF	TGTGCCAGCTCACCACTTGCAGGAAGTGATACGCAGTATTTT
TRBV5-1	TRBJ2-3	few	TRBD2	CASRLGYGGSPSDTQYF	TGCGCCAGCAGATTGGGATACGGCGGGAGCCCTTCAGATACGCAGTATTTT
TRBV10-3	TRBJ2-4	few	-	CAISEGRALAKNIQYF	TGTGCCATCAGTGAGGGCAGGGCGCTAGCCAAAAACATTCAGTACTTC
TRBV19	TRBJ2-3	-	-	CASRKGSRITDTQYF	TGTGCCAGTAGGAAGGGCTCGCGAATCACAGATACGCAGTATTTT
TRBV4-2	TRBJ1-1	few	TRBD1	CASRPGQGNTEAFF	TGTGCCAGCAGACCCGGACAGGGGAACACTGAAGCTTTCTTT
TRBV29-1	TRBJ2-3	few	-	CSVEKVGGGIDTQYF	TGCAGCGTCGAGAAGGTGGGGGGGGGCATTGATACGCAGTATTTT
TRBV5-1	TRBJ1-4	-	-	CASSLARSDEKLFF	TGCGCCAGCAGCTTGGCTAGATCGGATGAAAAACTGTTTTTT
TRBV4-2	TRBJ2-1	-	-	CASRMDFSCDEQFF	TGTGCCAGCAGGATGGACTTTTCGTGCGATGAGCAGTTCTTC
TRBV11-1	TRBJ1-2	-	TRBD1	CASSPDRDGYTF	TGTGCCAGCAGCCCGGACAGGGATGGCTACACCTTC
TRBV19	TRBJ2-1	few	-	CASSKSPPNHLSYNEQFF	TGTGCCAGTAGTAAATCTCCTCCGAATCACCTGTCATACAATGAGCAGTTCTTC
TRBV19	TRBJ2-1	many	TRBD2	CASSSGLDINEQFF	TGTGCCAGTAGTTCAGGACTAGACATCAATGAGCAGTTCTTC
TRBV6-5	TRBJ1-6	-	-	CASSYRRTADGPLHF	TGTGCCAGCAGTTACCGGAGGACAGCGGACGGACCCCTCCACTTT
TRBV7-6	TRBJ2-2	-	-	CASSSAPPPGSGELFF	TGTGCCAGCAGCTCCGCACCACCTCCGGGGTCCGGGGAGCTGTTTTTT
TRBV7-2	TRBJ2-1	few	TRBD2	CASSFDSGRNEQFF	TGTGCCAGCAGCTTTGATAGCGGGAGGAATGAGCAGTTCTTC
TRBV7-3	TRBJ2-2	few	-	CASSLQPGTGELFF	TGTGCCAGCAGCCTCCAGCCGGGAACCGGGGAGCTGTTTTTT
TRBV9	TRBJ2-3	-	TRBD1	CASSAGQGSPDTQYF	TGTGCCAGCAGCGCCGGACAGGGGAGCCCAGATACGCAGTACTTT
TRBV20-1	TRBJ2-5	few	-	CSAEGGETQYF	TGCAGTGCCGAGGGGGGAGAGACCCAGTACTTC
TRBV5-6	TRBJ2-7	few	-	CASSQSYEQYF	TGTGCCAGCAGCCAAAGCTACGAGCAGTACTTC
TRBV19	TRBJ2-4	few	-	CASRRAGVSVAKNIQYF	TGTGCCAGTAGGCGTGCCGGGGTTAGCGTGGCCAAAAACATTCAGTACTTC
TRBV2	TRBJ2-1	few	-	CASSGLGAQEDEQFF	TGTGCCAGCAGTGGATTGGGGGCCCAGGAGGATGAGCAGTTCTTC
TRBV7-9	TRBJ2-5	-	TRBD2	CASSLGTSGQETQYF	TGTGCCAGCAGCCTAGGGACTAGCGGACAAGAGACCCAGTACTTC
TRBV4-3	TRBJ2-4	few	-	CASSQTELGLAKNIQYF	TGCGCCAGCAGCCAAACGGAGTTGGGTTTAGCCAAAAACATTCAGTACTTC
TRBV7-3	TRBJ2-1	-	TRBD2	CASSLSGLADNEQFF	TGTGCCAGCAGCCTATCGGGACTAGCGGACAATGAGCAGTTCTTC
TRBV5-1	TRBJ1-2	-	-	CASSLLGDYGYTF	TGCGCCAGCAGCCTCTTGGGGGACTATGGCTACACCTTC
TRBV5-6	TRBJ1-2	-	TRBD1	CASTKTGGLYGYTF	TGTGCCAGCACCAAGACAGGGGGCCTCTATGGCTACACCTTC
TRBV2	TRBJ2-5	few	TRBD1	CASSETQGVLAQYF	TGTGCCAGCAGTGAGACGCAGGGGGTCCTGGCCCAGTACTTC
TRBV5-1	TRBJ1-5	few	-	CASTLAVGGPQHF	TGCGCCAGCACACTGGCCGTCGGAGGGCCCCAGCATTTT
TRBV23-1	TRBJ1-1	-	-	CASMWTEAFF	TGCGCCAGCATGTGGACTGAAGCTTTCTTT
TRBV11-3	TRBJ2-2	-	-	CASSPRSDTGELFF	TGTGCCAGCAGCCCTCGGTCTGACACCGGGGAGCTGTTTTTT
TRBV7-8	TRBJ1-5	-	-	CASSLGGTQYSNQPQHF	TGTGCCAGCAGCTTAGGGGGGACACAGTATAGCAATCAGCCCCAGCATTTT
TRBV2	TRBJ1-3	-	TRBD1	CASKLRDRVSSTIYF	TGTGCCAGTAAACTGAGGGACAGGGTTTCGAGCACCATATATTTT
TRBV25-1	TRBJ2-1	few	TRBD2	CASSGTSGRAVFDEQFF	TGTGCCAGCAGCGGGACTAGCGGGAGGGCCGTATTTGATGAGCAGTTCTTC
TRBV5-1	TRBJ2-1	few	TRBD1	CASSNGQGALSYNEQFF	TGCGCCAGCAGCAATGGACAGGGGGCGCTTTCCTACAATGAGCAGTTCTTC
TRBV29-1	TRBJ2-2	few	-	CSATRTANTGELFF	TGCAGCGCCACCCGGACAGCGAACACCGGGGAGCTGTTTTTT
TRBV7-9	TRBJ1-2	few	TRBD1	CASSPGQGIGGYTF	TGTGCCAGCAGCCCGGGACAGGGGATCGGCGGCTACACCTTC
TRBV18	TRBJ2-1	many	-	CASSPENEQFF	TGTGCCAGCTCACCGGAGAATGAGCAGTTCTTC
TRBV18	TRBJ2-5	few	-	CASSPAELQETQYF	TGTGCCAGCTCACCCGCGGAACTCCAAGAGACCCAGTACTTC
TRBV27	TRBJ1-1	-	-	CASRNSLGGAATEAFF	TGTGCCAGCAGAAATTCGCTCGGGGGAGCGGCCACTGAAGCTTTCTTT
TRBV7-3	TRBJ2-7	few	TRBD2	CASSLVGTRGTYEQYF	TGTGCCAGCAGCTTAGTTGGGACTAGGGGAACCTACGAGCAGTACTTC
TRBV9	TRBJ1-2	-	-	CASSSSGYGYTF	TGTGCCAGCAGCTCTTCAGGGTATGGCTACACCTTC
TRBV6-5	TRBJ2-7	few	-	CASSYAGTRSYEQYF	TGTGCCAGCAGTTACGCCGGGACACGGTCCTACGAGCAGTACTTC